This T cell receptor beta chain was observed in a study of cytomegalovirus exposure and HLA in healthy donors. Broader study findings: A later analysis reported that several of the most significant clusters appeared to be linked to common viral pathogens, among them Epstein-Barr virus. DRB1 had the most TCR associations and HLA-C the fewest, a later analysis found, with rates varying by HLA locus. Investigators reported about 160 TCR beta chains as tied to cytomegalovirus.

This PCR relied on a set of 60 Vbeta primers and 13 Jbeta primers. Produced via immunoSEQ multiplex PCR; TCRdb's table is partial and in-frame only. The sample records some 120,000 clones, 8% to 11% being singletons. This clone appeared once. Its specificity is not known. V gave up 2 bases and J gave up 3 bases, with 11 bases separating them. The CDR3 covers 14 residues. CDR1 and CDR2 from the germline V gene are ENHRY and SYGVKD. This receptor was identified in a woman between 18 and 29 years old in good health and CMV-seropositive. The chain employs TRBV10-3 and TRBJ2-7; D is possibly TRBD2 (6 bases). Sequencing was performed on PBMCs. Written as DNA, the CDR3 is TGTGCCATCAGTGAGGCGGTTAGCGGCTACGAGCAGTACTTC. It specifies CAISEAVSGYEQYF.